Sequencing of this T cell receptor (beta chain) was carried out in a study of T cells after yellow fever vaccination. This CDR3 is built from 16 residues. The V gene lost 1 base and the J gene lost 0 bases, with 14 bases spanning the gap. Per the germline V gene, CDR1 is GTSNPN and CDR2 is SVGIG (reference sequence). One entry per CDR3 protein results from TCRdb running MiXCR on the 5' RACE reads. The sample contains about 240,000 distinct CDR3 sequences, roughly 7.2% of which appear only once. This clonotype was seen a few times. The rearrangement links TRBV30 to TRBJ2-3, with D possibly called TRBD1 or TRBD2 (5 bases each). The TCR comes from a man younger than 40 who received the YFV17D yellow fever vaccine. The material sequenced was CD4+ T cells sorted from PBMCs, taken 15 days after the yellow fever booster vaccination. The CDR3 is CAWSEGYGDSTDTQYF. DNA for the CDR3: TGTGCCTGGAGTGAAGGCTATGGGGACAGCACAGATACGCAGTATTTT.